Listed below are T cell receptor beta chains from one sample, sequenced in a study of Ad26.COV2.S vaccination and SARS-CoV-2 variants. Sequencing used immunoSEQ multiplex PCR; TCRdb keeps in-frame clones, though not all of them. The sample has about 440,000 clones, 90% seen once. The source was peripheral blood, collected in a trial of Ad26.COV2.S vaccine versus placebo. The receptors derive from a person between 18 and 65 years old who received the Ad26.COV2.S COVID-19 vaccine or a placebo. CDR3s include the opening cysteine and the closing phenylalanine or tryptophan. The order of the fields is J gene, clone size, D gene, V gene, CDR3 protein, CDR3 DNA. D genes are given only for firm matches. Size is omitted from some rows. Given values are once, few, many or a class for expanded clones.

j_call: TRBJ2-2; clone_size: once; d_call: .; v_call: TRBV7-2; cdr3_aa: CASSFPEGSGNTGELFF; cdr3_nt: TGTGCCAGCAGCTTCCCCGAGGGGAGCGGAAACACCGGGGAGCTGTTTTTT
j_call: TRBJ2-1; clone_size: .; d_call: TRBD2; v_call: TRBV5-4; cdr3_aa: CASSVGLAGGVNEQFF; cdr3_nt: TGTGCCAGCAGCGTCGGACTAGCGGGAGGTGTGAATGAGCAGTTCTTC
j_call: TRBJ2-7; clone_size: once; d_call: .; v_call: TRBV5-1; cdr3_aa: CASSSRGMVGYEQYF; cdr3_nt: TGCGCCAGCAGTTCCAGGGGTATGGTTGGCTACGAGCAGTACTTC
j_call: TRBJ2-6; clone_size: .; d_call: .; v_call: TRBV19; cdr3_aa: CASSHRGRNVLTF; cdr3_nt: TGTGCCAGTAGTCACCGGGGGAGGAACGTCCTGACTTTC
j_call: TRBJ2-2; clone_size: once; d_call: .; v_call: TRBV27; cdr3_aa: CASSLYRTLTGELFF; cdr3_nt: TGTGCCAGCAGTTTGTACAGAACTCTTACCGGGGAGCTGTTTTTT
j_call: TRBJ2-7; clone_size: once; d_call: TRBD1; v_call: TRBV28; cdr3_aa: CASTRGQASYEQYF; cdr3_nt: TGTGCCAGCACCCGAGGACAGGCTAGCTACGAGCAGTACTTC
j_call: TRBJ2-7; clone_size: once; d_call: TRBD1; v_call: TRBV5-6; cdr3_aa: CASSLLGQGSSYEQYF; cdr3_nt: TGTGCCAGCAGCTTGCTCGGACAGGGGTCTTCCTACGAGCAGTACTTC
j_call: TRBJ2-2; clone_size: .; d_call: .; v_call: TRBV19; cdr3_aa: CASSTQGSTGELFF; cdr3_nt: TGTGCCAGTAGTACCCAGGGGTCCACCGGGGAGCTGTTTTTT
j_call: TRBJ2-7; clone_size: .; d_call: .; v_call: TRBV27; cdr3_aa: CASSRTGDSSYEQYF; cdr3_nt: TGTGCCAGCAGTAGGACGGGGGATAGCTCCTACGAGCAGTACTTC
j_call: TRBJ2-1; clone_size: once; d_call: .; v_call: TRBV18; cdr3_aa: CASSPPRSSAYNEQFF; cdr3_nt: TGTGCCAGCTCACCACCGAGGTCCTCCGCCTACAATGAGCAGTTCTTC
j_call: TRBJ2-3; clone_size: .; d_call: TRBD2; v_call: TRBV5-1; cdr3_aa: CASRMDSGSGTDTQYF; cdr3_nt: TGCGCCAGTCGAATGGATAGCGGGAGCGGCACAGATACGCAGTATTTT
j_call: TRBJ2-1; clone_size: .; d_call: TRBD2; v_call: TRBV3-1/TRBV3-2; cdr3_aa: CASNLAGGVNEQFF; cdr3_nt: TGTGCCAGCAATCTAGCGGGAGGGGTCAATGAGCAGTTCTTC
j_call: TRBJ2-7; clone_size: .; d_call: TRBD2; v_call: TRBV28; cdr3_aa: CASSLTLAGGSYEQYF; cdr3_nt: TGTGCCAGCAGTTTAACCCTAGCGGGAGGCTCCTACGAGCAGTACTTC
j_call: TRBJ2-5; clone_size: .; d_call: TRBD1; v_call: TRBV15; cdr3_aa: CATSPGPQGETQYF; cdr3_nt: TGTGCCACCAGTCCGGGGCCACAGGGGGAGACCCAGTACTTC
j_call: TRBJ2-1; clone_size: .; d_call: .; v_call: TRBV20-1; cdr3_aa: CSASYNEQFF; cdr3_nt: TGCAGTGCTAGCTACAATGAGCAGTTCTTC
j_call: TRBJ2-3; clone_size: .; d_call: .; v_call: TRBV7-2; cdr3_aa: CASSLAQPGTDTQYF; cdr3_nt: TGTGCCAGCAGCTTAGCCCAGCCGGGCACAGATACGCAGTATTTT
j_call: TRBJ2-2; clone_size: .; d_call: TRBD1; v_call: TRBV5-1; cdr3_aa: CASLGTGGTGELFF; cdr3_nt: TGCGCCAGCCTCGGGACAGGGGGCACCGGGGAGCTGTTTTTT
j_call: TRBJ2-3; clone_size: .; d_call: .; v_call: TRBV28; cdr3_aa: CASSSIQGSTQYF; cdr3_nt: TGTGCCAGCAGTTCGATTCAGGGTTCTACGCAGTATTTT
j_call: TRBJ1-5; clone_size: few; d_call: TRBD1; v_call: TRBV5-4; cdr3_aa: CASSLQGSNQPQHF; cdr3_nt: TGTGCCAGCAGCTTACAGGGGAGCAATCAGCCCCAGCATTTT
j_call: TRBJ2-2; clone_size: .; d_call: TRBD2; v_call: TRBV28; cdr3_aa: CASMKREGRDGELFF; cdr3_nt: TGTGCCAGCATGAAGCGGGAGGGCCGGGACGGGGAGCTGTTTTTT
j_call: TRBJ2-7; clone_size: .; d_call: TRBD2; v_call: TRBV7-2; cdr3_aa: CASSGGTSGLYEQYF; cdr3_nt: TGTGCCAGCAGCGGCGGGACTAGCGGGCTCTACGAGCAGTACTTC
j_call: TRBJ2-2; clone_size: .; d_call: .; v_call: TRBV7-3; cdr3_aa: CASSSRPPGLQSTGELFF; cdr3_nt: TGTGCCAGCAGCTCCAGGCCCCCGGGACTCCAATCCACCGGGGAGCTGTTTTTT